One TCR beta chain is described in this entry. What it binds is not known. The entry originates in a study of T cell responses to AZD1222 COVID-19 vaccine. V lost 3 bases, J lost 2 bases, and 8 bases stayed unmatched. CDR1 and CDR2 from the germline V gene are SGHVS and FQNEAQ. This CDR3 has 16 amino acids. Findings and caveats of the study: No day 14 peak samples; only post-peak repertoires were characterized. The study found vaccine-associated CD4 TCRs spanning spike, dominant at 160-218 and 743-854. Donors were largely white British and mainly female; clonal diversity was possibly underestimated.

The analysis combined second doses at about 4 or about 12 weeks. Generated by immunoSEQ multiplex PCR, the TCRdb table keeps only in-frame clones and is missing some. This sample yields around 100,000 clones, of which approximately 90% are seen a single time; 6.5% belongs to the top ten. Sequenced here: peripheral blood, sampled 28 days after the second AZD1222 dose. This receptor was taken from an adult who received the AZD1222 COVID-19 vaccine. The J gene is TRBJ1-1, the V gene TRBV7-8; 8 nucleotides agree with TRBD1. CDR3 residues: CASSFTGGTGNTEAFF. The CDR3 nucleotides are TGTGCCAGCAGCTTTACAGGGGGGACGGGCAACACTGAAGCTTTCTTT.